Included here is one T cell receptor beta chain sequence, with context. Through negative isolation, CD4+ and CD8+ T cells were obtained, while TEMRA cells were enriched using FACS. This sample is part of a study of CD8 T cells in Susac syndrome. It was with random hexamers that roughly 0.5 to 1 ug RNA was reverse transcribed. Coverage of TCR beta CDR3 amplification by immunoSEQ multiplex PCR extended to 54 Vbeta and 13 Jbeta. TCRdb re-analysed the immunoSEQ multiplex PCR reads in MiXCR, keeping a single row per CDR3 protein. The sample includes around 150,000 distinct CDR3 sequences, about 95% of them seen just once. The clonotype comes from a human donor with Susac syndrome. Sample: CD8+ T cells from PBMCs.

The CDR3 DNA follows: TGTGCCAGCACCCCTTCCGTGTCCGGACCGTATTTCACTTTCACAGATACGCAGTATTTT. Protein: CASTPSVSGPYFTFTDTQYF. The chain has TRBV12-3 or TRBV12-4 and TRBJ2-3; no reliable D call. V dropped 7 bases and J dropped 2 bases, with 31 bases sitting between them. This CDR3 comprises 20 residues.